What follows describes a single T cell receptor beta chain. This entry belongs to a study of blood T cell repertoires in COVID-19. Study information: Samples of COVID-19 (acute and convalescent) were obtained from the United States, Italy and Spain. Nucleic acid was either cDNA or gDNA, and it came from T cells, B-cell-depleted T cells, or PBMCs.

Clones were read by immunoSEQ multiplex PCR, and TCRdb kept only the in-frame ones, dropping some. The table records about 36,000 clones, just under 85% of them present only once. Deletions cut 5 bases from V and 5 bases from J, with 15 bases between. CDR3 size: 14 residues. Germline V gene data show CDR1 as LNHNV and CDR2 as YYDKDF (reference sequence). V usage is TRBV15 and J usage is TRBJ2-5; the D gene is possibly TRBD1 (6 bases). The sequence derives from a human donor in a cohort sampled during active COVID-19. The material sequenced was peripheral blood. The CDR3 coding sequence is TGTGCCACCAGCCTCCCTACAGGGCCGGAGACCCAGTACTTC. It translates to CATSLPTGPETQYF.